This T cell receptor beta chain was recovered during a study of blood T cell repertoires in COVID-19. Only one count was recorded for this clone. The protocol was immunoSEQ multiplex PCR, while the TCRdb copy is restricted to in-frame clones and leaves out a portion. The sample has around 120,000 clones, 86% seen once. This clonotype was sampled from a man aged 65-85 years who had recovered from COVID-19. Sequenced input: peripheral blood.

Here the CDR3 DNA reads TGTGCCAGCAGCCAAGAAGCTCTGGGTGGACAGGACAATCAGCCCCAGCATTTT. This translates into CASSQEALGGQDNQPQHF. The chain employs TRBV4-2 and TRBJ1-5; 7 bases are shared with TRBD1. The CDR3 loop spans 18 amino acids. Germline V gene lookup returns CDR1 LGHNA and CDR2 YNFKEQ. V shed 0 bases and J 3 bases; nucleotides not matched to a gene: 11.